The TCR beta chain described here comes from a study of CD8 T cells in ankylosing spondylitis. The study's findings and limits: For ankylosing spondylitis blood, a TCR beta motif of about 8 highly homologous variants appeared characteristic. Previous work reported some of these motif variants in the synovial fluid and blood of reactive arthritis. Within peripheral blood, clones linked to disease were CD8+ and relatively rare.

The V gene end was trimmed by 1 base and the J gene end by 5 bases; junction bases not matched to a gene: 12. CDR3 length equals 17 residues. In germline, CDR1 is SGHDN, CDR2 FVKESK. This clonotype appeared once. The antigen is not known. Quantitative molecular-barcoded 5'-RACE generated the TCR beta libraries. In TCRdb, the 5' RACE reads were re-called with MiXCR into one record per CDR3 protein. The table includes 650,000 to 800,000 distinct CDR3 sequences, around 20% detected once. The clonotype originates from a male donor with ankylosing spondylitis. Sequencing was carried out using blood, either unsorted or a sorted T cell fraction (not recorded which). The chain carries TRBV14 and TRBJ2-3, with 7 bases matching TRBD1. The DNA for the CDR3 is TGTGCCAGCAGCCAAGGACGGCATGACAGGGCGGGAGATACGCAGTATTTT. Protein product: CASSQGRHDRAGDTQYF.